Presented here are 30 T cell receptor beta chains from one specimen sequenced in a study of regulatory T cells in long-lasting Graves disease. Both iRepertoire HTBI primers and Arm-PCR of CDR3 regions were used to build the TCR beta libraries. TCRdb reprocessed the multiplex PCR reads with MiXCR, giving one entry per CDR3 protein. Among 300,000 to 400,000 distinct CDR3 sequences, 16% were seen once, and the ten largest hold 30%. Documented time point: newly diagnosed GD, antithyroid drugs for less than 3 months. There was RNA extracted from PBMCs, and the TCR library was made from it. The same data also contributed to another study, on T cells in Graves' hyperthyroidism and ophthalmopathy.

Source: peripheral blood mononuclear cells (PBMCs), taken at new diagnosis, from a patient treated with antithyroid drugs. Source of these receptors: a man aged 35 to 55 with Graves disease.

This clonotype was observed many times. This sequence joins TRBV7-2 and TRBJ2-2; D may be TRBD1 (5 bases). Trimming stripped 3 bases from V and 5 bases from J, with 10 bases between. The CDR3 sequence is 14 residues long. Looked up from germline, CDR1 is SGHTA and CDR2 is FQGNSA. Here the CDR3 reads CASSFQGRTGELFF. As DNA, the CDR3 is TGTGCCAGCAGCTTTCAGGGTAGAACCGGGGAGCTGTTTTTT.

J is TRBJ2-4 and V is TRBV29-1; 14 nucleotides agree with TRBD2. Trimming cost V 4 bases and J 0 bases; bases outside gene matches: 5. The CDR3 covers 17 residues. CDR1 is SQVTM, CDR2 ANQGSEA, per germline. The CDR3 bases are TGCAGCGTTGGGGGACTAGCGGGAGATATAGCCAAAAACATTCAGTACTTC. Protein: CSVGGLAGDIAKNIQYF.

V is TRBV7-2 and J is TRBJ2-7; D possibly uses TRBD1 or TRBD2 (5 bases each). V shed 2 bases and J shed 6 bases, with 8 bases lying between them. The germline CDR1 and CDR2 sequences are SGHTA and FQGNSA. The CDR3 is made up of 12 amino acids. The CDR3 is CASSLWDGEQYF. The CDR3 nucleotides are TGTGCCAGCAGCTTATGGGACGGCGAGCAGTACTTC.

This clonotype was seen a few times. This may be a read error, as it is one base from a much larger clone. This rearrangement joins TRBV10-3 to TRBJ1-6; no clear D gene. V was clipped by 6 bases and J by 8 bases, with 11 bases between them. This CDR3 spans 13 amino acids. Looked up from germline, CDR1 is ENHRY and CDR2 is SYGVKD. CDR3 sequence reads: CAIRGWTHSPLHF. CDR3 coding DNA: TGTGCCATCAGAGGCTGGACGCATTCACCCCTCCACTTT.

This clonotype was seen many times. In DNA, the CDR3 is TGTGCCAGCAAGACGACAGGGGGGAACACCGGGGAGCTGTTTTTT. It encodes CASKTTGGNTGELFF. V gene TRBV28 combines with J gene TRBJ2-2; 9 positions agree with TRBD1. CDR1 and CDR2 from the germline V gene are MDHEN and SYDVKM. CDR3 length equals 15 residues. Trimming cost V 7 bases and J 1 base; bases outside gene matches: 4.

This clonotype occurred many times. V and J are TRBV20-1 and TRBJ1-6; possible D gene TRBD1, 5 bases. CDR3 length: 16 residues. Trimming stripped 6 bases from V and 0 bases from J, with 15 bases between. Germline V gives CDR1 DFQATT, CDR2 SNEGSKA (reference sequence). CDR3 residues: CSAPDSSSSYNSPLHF. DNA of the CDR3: TGCAGTGCACCCGACAGTTCGAGCTCCTATAATTCACCCCTCCACTTT.

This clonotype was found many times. DNA of the CDR3: TGTGCCAGCAGTATCCGACTAGCGGGGGGTGAGACCCAGTACTTC. This codes for CASSIRLAGGETQYF. The chain has TRBV28 and TRBJ2-5; 13 bases agree with TRBD2. This CDR3 spans 15 amino acids. J gave up 5 bases and V 5 bases, and 5 bases lay outside the gene matches. CDR1 and CDR2 from the germline V gene are MDHEN and SYDVKM.

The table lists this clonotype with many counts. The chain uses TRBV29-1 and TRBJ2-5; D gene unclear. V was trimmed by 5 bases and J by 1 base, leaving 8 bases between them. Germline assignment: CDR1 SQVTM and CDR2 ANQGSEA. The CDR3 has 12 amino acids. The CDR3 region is CSVRPSQETQYF. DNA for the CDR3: TGCAGCGTTCGGCCAAGCCAAGAGACCCAGTACTTC.

CDR3 sequence: CASRTDRGYEQYF. In DNA form, the CDR3 reads TGTGCCAGCAGGACAGACAGGGGCTACGAGCAGTACTTC. The chain recombines TRBV27 with TRBJ2-7; 8 bases line up with TRBD1. V was pared by 6 bases and J by 3 bases, with 4 bases of the junction left unmatched. The germline V gene has CDR1 MNHEY and CDR2 SMNVEV (reference sequence). The CDR3 covers 13 residues.

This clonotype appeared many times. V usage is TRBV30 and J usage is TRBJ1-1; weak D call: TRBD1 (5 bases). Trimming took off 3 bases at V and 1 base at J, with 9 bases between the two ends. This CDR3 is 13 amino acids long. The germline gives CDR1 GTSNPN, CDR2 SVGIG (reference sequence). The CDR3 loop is CAWRWDANTEAFF. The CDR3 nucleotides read TGTGCCTGGAGGTGGGACGCGAACACTGAAGCTTTCTTT. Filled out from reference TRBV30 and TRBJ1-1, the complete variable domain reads SQTIHQWPATLVQPVGSPLSLECTVEGTSNPNLYWYRQAAGRGLQLLFYSVGIGQISSEVPQNLSASRPQDRQFILSSKKLLLSDSGFYLCAWRWDANTEAFFGQGTRLTVV.

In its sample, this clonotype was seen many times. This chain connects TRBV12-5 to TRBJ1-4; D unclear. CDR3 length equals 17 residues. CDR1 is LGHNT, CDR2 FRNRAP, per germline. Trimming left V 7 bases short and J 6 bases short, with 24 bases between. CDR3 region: CASVGALVAEVDEKLFF. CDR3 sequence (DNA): TGTGCTAGTGTGGGCGCTTTAGTGGCAGAGGTGGATGAAAAACTGTTTTTT.

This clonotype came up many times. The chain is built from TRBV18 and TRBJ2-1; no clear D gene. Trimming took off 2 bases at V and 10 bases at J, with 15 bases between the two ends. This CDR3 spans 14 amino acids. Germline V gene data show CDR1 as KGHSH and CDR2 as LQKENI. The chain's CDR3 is CASSPIFGLGEQFF. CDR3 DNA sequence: TGTGCCAGCTCACCAATCTTCGGGCTTGGAGAGCAGTTCTTC.

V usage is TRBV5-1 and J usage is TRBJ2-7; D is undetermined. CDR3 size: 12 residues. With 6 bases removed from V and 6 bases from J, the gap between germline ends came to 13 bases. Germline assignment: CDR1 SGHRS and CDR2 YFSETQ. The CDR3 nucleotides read TGCGCCAGCATATTAAGGGCCCCCGAGCAGTACTTC. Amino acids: CASILRAPEQYF.

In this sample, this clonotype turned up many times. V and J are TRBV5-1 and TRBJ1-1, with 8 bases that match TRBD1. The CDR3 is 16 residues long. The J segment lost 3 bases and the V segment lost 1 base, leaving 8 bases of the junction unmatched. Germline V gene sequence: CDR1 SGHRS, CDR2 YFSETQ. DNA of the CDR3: TGCGCCAGCAGCTTGATGTCAGGGGGCTGGGACACTGAAGCTTTCTTT. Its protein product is CASSLMSGGWDTEAFF.

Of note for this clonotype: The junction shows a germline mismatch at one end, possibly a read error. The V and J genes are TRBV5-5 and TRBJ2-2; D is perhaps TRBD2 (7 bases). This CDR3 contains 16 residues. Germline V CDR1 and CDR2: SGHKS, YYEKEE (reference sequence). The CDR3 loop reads CASSLFQGRDTGELFF. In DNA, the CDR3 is TGCGCCAGCAGCTTGTTCCAGGGGAGGGACACCGGGGAGCTGTTTTTT.

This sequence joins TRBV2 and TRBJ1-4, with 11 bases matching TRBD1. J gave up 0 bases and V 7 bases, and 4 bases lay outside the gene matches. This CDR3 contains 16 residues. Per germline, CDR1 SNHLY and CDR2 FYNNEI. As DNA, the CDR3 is TGTGCCAGCAAGGGGACAGGGGGAGCAACTAATGAAAAACTGTTTTTT. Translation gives CASKGTGGATNEKLFF.

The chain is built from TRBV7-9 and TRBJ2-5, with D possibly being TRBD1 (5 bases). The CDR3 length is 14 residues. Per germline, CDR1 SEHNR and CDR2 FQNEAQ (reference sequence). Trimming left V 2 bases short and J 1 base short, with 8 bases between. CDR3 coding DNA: TGTGCCAGCAGCTTAAAGCAGGGCCAAGAGACCCAGTACTTC. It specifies CASSLKQGQETQYF.

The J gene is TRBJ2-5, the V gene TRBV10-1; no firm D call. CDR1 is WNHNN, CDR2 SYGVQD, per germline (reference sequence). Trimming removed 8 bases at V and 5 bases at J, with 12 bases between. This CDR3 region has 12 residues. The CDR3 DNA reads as TGCGCCAGCCCGGACCGCCGCGAGACCCAGTACTTC. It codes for CASPDRRETQYF.

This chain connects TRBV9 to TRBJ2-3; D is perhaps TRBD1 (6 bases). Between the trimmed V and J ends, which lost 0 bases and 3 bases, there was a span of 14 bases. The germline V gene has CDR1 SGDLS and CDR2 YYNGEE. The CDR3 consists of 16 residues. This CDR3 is CASSVVGQGWTDTQYF. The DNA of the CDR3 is TGTGCCAGCAGCGTAGTAGGGCAGGGGTGGACAGATACGCAGTATTTT. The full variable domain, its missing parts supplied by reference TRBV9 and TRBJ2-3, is DSGVTQTPKHLITATGQRVTLRCSPRSGDLSVYWYQQSLDQGLQFLIQYYNGEERAKGNILERFSAQQFPDLHSELNLSSLELGDSALYFCASSVVGQGWTDTQYFGPGTRLTVL.

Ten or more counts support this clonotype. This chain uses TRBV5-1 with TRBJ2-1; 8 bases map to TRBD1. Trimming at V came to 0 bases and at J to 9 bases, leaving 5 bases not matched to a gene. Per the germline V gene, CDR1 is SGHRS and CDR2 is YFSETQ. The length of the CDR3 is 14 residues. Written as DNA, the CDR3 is TGCGCCAGCAGCTTGGAGGCAGGACAGGGTGAGCAGTTCTTC. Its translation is CASSLEAGQGEQFF.

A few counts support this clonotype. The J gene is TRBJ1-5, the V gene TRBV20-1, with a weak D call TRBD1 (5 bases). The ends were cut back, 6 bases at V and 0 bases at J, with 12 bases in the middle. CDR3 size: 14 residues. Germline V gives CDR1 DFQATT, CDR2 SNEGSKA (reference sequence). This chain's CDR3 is CSASGIYSNQPQHF. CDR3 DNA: TGCAGTGCCTCAGGGATTTATAGCAATCAGCCCCAGCATTTT.

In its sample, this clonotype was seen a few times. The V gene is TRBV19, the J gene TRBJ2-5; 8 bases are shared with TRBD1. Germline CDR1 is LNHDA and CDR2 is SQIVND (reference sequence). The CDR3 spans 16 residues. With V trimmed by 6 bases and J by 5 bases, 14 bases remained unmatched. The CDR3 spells CASSEDRTGRFETQYF. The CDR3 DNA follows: TGTGCCAGTAGCGAAGATCGGACAGGGAGGTTTGAGACCCAGTACTTC.

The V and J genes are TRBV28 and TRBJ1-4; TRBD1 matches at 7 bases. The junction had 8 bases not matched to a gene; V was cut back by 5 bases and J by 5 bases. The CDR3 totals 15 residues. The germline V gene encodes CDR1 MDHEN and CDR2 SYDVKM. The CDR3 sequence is CASSDTTGLNEKLFF. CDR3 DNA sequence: TGTGCCAGCAGTGACACGACAGGGTTGAATGAAAAACTGTTTTTT.

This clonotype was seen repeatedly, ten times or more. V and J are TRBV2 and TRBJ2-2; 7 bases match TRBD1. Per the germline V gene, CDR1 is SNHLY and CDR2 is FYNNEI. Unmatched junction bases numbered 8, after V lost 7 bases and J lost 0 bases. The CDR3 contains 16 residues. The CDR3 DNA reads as TGTGCCAGCACAAAAGACAGGGCCGCGAACACCGGGGAGCTGTTTTTT. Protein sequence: CASTKDRAANTGELFF. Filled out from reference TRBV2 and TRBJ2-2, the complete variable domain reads EPEVTQTPSHQVTQMGQEVILRCVPISNHLYFYWYRQILGQKVEFLVSFYNNEISEKSEIFDDQFSVERPDGSNFTLKIRSTKLEDSAMYFCASTKDRAANTGELFFGEGSRLTVL.

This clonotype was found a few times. The CDR3 here is CASSLAPGQATYEQYF. CDR3 coding DNA: TGTGCCAGCAGTTTAGCGCCGGGACAGGCTACCTACGAGCAGTACTTC. V is TRBV28 and J is TRBJ2-7; TRBD1 matches at 8 bases. With 2 bases clipped from V and 2 bases from J, the junction kept 8 bases outside the gene matches. Looked up from germline, CDR1 is MDHEN and CDR2 is SYDVKM. CDR3 length: 16 amino acids.

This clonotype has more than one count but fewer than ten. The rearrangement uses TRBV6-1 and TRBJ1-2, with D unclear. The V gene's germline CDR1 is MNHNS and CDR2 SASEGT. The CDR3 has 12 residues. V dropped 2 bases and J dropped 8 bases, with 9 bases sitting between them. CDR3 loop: CASSESQRGYTF. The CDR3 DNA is TGTGCCAGCAGTGAATCCCAGAGGGGCTACACCTTC.

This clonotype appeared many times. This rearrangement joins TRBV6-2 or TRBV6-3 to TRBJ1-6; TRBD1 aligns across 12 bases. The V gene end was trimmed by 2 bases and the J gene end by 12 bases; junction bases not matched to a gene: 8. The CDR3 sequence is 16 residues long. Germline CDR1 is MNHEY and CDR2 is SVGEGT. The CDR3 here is CASSYNRDRGRVPLHF. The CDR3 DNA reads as TGTGCCAGCAGTTACAACAGGGACAGGGGGCGAGTACCCCTCCACTTT.

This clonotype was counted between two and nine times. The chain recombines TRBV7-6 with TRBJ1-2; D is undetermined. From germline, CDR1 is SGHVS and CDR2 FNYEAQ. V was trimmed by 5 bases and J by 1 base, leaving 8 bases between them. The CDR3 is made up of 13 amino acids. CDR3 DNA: TGTGCCAGCAGCGGCGACCTTAACTATGGCTACACCTTC. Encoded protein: CASSGDLNYGYTF.

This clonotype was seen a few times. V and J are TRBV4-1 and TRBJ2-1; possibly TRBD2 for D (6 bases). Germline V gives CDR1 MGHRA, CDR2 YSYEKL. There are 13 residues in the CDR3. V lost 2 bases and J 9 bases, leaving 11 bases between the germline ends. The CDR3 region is CASSQRPGVEQFF. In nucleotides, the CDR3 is TGCGCCAGCAGCCAACGTCCGGGGGTTGAGCAGTTCTTC.

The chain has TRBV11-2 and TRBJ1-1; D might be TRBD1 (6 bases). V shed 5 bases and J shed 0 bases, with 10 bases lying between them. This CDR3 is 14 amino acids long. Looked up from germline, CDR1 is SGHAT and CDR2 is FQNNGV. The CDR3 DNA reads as TGTGCCAGCAGCCAACAGGGTCTGAACACTGAAGCTTTCTTT. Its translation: CASSQQGLNTEAFF.